This T cell receptor beta chain was identified in a study of T cell repertoires in cytomegalovirus infection. Study information: Public TCR beta signatures provided an indication of both CMV infection and a matching HLA type. Study findings and constraints: Within the response measured ex vivo, HLA-C-restricted CMV-specific TCR beta clonotypes were dominant.

This clonotype has a handful of counts. Its antigen is unidentified. From the reads, TCRdb called clonotypes with MiXCR, one entry per CDR3 protein. Found here are approximately 590,000 distinct CDR3 sequences, about 39% of them singletons; the top ten hold about half. The material sequenced was cultured PBMCs, taken from culture after CMV antigen stimulation. The clonotype was recovered from a human donor in good health (CMV status not recorded). Some clones in this sample may be carry-over from other donors' samples.

The CDR3 DNA is TGTGCCAGCAGTTTGAGGCCCTGGAGCTCCTACGAGCAGTACTTC. Its translation is CASSLRPWSSYEQYF. This chain uses TRBV12-3 or TRBV12-4 with TRBJ2-7; D is unclear. The CDR3 consists of 15 residues. The V end was cut by 3 bases, the J end by 0 bases, with 12 bases between.